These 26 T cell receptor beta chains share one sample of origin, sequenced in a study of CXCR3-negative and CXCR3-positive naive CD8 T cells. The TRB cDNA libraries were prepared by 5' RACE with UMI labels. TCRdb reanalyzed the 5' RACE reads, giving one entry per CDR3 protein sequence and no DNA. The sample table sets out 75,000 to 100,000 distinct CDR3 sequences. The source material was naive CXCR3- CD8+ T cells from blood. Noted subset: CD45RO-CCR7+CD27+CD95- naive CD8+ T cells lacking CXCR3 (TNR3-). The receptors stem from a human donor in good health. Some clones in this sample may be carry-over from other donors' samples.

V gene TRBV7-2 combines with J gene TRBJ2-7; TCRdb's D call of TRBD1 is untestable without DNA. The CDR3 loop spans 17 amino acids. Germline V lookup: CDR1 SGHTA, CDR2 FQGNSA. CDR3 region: CASSDDRGPAYNYEQYF.

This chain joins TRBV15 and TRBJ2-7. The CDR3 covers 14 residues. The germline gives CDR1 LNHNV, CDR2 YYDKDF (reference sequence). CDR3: CATRDPFGSYEQYF.

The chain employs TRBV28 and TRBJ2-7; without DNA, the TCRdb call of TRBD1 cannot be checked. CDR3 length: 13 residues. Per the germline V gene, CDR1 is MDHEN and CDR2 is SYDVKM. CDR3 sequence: CASRSTGGNEQYF.

Here the CDR3 reads CSVIGGLAGEQYF. The chain has TRBV29-1 and TRBJ2-7; there is no DNA to check the TCRdb D call of TRBD2. From germline, CDR1 is SQVTM and CDR2 ANQGSEA. The CDR3 covers 13 residues.

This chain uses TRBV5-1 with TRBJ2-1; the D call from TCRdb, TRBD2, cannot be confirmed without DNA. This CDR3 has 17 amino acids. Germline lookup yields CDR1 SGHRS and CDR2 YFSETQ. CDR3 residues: CASSSQGLAGSYNEQFF.

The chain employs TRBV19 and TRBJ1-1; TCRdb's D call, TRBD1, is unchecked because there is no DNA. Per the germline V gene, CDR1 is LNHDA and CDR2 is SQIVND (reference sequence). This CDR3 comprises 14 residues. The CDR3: CASSTPIRDTEAFF.

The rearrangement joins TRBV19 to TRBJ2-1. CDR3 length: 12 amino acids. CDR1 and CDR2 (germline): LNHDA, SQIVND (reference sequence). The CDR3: CASSIGYNEQFF.

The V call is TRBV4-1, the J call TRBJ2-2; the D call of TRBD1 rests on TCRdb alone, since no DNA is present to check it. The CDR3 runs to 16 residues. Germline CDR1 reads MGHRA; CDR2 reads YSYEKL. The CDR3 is CASSQAGTGVTGELFF.

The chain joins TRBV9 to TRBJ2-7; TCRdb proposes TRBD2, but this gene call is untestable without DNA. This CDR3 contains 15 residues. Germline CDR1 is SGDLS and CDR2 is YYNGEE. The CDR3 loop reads CASSPRTSGMYEQYF.

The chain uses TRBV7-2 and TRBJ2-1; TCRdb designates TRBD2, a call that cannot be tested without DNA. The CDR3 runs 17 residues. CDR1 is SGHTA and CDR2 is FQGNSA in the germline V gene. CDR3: CASSLALRDRRRADQFF.

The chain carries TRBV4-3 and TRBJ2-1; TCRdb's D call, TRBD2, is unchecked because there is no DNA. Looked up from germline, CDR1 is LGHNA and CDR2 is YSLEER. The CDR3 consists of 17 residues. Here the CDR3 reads CASSQEKVGLSYNEQFF.

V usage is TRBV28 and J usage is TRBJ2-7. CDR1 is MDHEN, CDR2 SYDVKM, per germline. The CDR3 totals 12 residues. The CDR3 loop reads CASSDLKYEQYF.

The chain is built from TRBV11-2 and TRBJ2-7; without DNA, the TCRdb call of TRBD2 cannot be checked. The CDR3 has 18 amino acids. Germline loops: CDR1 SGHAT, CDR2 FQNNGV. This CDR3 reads CASSFWVVLAGEAGEQYF. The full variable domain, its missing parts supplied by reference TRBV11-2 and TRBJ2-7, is EAGVAQSPRYKIIEKRQSVAFWCNPISGHATLYWYQQILGQGPKLLIQFQNNGVVDDSQLPKDRFSAERLKGVDSTLKIQPAKLEDSAVYLCASSFWVVLAGEAGEQYFGPGTRLTVT.

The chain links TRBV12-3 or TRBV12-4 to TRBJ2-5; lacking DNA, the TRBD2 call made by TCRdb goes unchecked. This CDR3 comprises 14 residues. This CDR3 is CASSRTSGEETQYF.

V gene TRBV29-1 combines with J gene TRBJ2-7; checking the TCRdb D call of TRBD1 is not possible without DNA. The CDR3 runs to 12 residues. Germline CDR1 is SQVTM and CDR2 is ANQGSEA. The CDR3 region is CSVSGGWDEQYF.

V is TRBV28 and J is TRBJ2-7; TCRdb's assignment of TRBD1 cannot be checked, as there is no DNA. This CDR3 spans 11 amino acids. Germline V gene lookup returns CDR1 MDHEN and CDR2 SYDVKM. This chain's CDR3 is CASSRQEEQYF.

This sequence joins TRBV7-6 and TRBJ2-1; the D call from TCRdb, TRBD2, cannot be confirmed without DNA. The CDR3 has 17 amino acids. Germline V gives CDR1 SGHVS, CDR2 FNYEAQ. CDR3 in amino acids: CASSLDQGLAGPLEQFF.

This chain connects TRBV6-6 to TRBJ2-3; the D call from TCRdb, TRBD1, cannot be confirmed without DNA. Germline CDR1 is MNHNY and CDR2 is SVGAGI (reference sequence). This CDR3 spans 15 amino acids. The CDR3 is CASSYGRGGPDTQYF.

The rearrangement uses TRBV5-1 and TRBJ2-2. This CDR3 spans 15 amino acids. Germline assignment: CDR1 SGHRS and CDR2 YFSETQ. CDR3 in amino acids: CASSFVTANTGELFF.

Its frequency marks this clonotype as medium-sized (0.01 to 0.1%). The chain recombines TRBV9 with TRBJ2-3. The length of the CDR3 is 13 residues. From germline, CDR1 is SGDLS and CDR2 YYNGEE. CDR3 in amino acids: CASSVAGLDTQYF. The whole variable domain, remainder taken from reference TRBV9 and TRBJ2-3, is DSGVTQTPKHLITATGQRVTLRCSPRSGDLSVYWYQQSLDQGLQFLIQYYNGEERAKGNILERFSAQQFPDLHSELNLSSLELGDSALYFCASSVAGLDTQYFGPGTRLTVL.

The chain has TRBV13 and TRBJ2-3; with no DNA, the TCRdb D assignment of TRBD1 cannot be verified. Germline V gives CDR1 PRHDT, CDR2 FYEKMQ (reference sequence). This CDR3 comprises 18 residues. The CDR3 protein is CASSSRQGDGSFTDTQYF. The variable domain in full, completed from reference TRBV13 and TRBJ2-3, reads AAGVIQSPRHLIKEKRETATLKCYPIPRHDTVYWYQQGPGQDPQFLISFYEKMQSDKGSIPDRFSAQQFSDYHSELNMSSLELGDSALYFCASSSRQGDGSFTDTQYFGPGTRLTVL.

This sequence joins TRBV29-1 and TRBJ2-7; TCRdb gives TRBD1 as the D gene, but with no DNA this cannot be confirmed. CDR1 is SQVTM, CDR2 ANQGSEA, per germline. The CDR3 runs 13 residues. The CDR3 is CSVPGGSSYEQYF.

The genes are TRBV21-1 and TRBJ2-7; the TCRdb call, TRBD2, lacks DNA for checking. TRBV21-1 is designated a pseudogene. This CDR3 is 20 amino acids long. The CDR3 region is CASSRPRLAGGPVLRSEQYF.

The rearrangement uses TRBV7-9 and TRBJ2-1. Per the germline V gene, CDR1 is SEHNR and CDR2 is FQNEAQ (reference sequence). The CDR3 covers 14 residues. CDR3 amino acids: CASSRLGLHNEQFF.

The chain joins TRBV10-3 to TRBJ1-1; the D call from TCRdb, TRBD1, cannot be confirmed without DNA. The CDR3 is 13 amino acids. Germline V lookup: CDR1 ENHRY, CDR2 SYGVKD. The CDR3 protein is CATLGRVNTEAFF.

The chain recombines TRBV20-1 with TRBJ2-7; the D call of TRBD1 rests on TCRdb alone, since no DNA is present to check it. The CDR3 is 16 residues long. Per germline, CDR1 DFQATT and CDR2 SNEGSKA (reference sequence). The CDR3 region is CSAREGQPPLSYEQYF.